This note documents a single T cell receptor (beta chain) sequence. Sequencing was performed with immunoSEQ multiplex PCR; in TCRdb, only in-frame clones are kept and a portion is missing. The repertoire holds 15,000 to 20,000 clones, with about nine tenths as singletons. The data are from a study of technical replicates of blood from a handful of donors. Trimming stripped 4 bases from V and 6 bases from J, with 15 bases between. The CDR3 spans 15 residues. CDR1 and CDR2 (germline): SGHVS, FQNEAQ. The sequence derives from a human donor in good health. The rearrangement joins TRBV7-8 to TRBJ2-2; a possible D gene is TRBD1 (5 bases). The sequencing input was PBMCs. CDR3 nucleotide sequence: TGTGCCAGCAGCTCCAGGCAGGGTCCTGCCGGGGAGCTGTTTTTT. Translating it yields CASSSRQGPAGELFF.